One sample yielded the 2 T cell receptor beta chains listed below, sequenced in a study of identifying expanded T cells in peripheral blood. Sequenced by immunoSEQ multiplex PCR; TCRdb stores in-frame clones only, minus some. Of about 110,000 clones listed, around 89% are singletons. Sequencing was performed on blood. All receptors come from a person between 18 and 75 years old in good health.

The chain carries TRBV27 and TRBJ2-7; TRBD1 aligns across 9 bases. The CDR3 is 14 residues long. J lost 7 bases, V lost 5 bases, and 9 bases had no gene match. Per the germline V gene, CDR1 is MNHEY and CDR2 is SMNVEV (reference sequence). This CDR3 reads CASSGTGILREQYF. In nucleotides, the CDR3 is TGTGCCAGCAGTGGGACAGGGATCCTACGGGAGCAGTACTTC.

The chain is built from TRBV28 and TRBJ2-2; the D is unclear. The CDR3 length is 16 residues. CDR1 and CDR2 (germline): MDHEN, SYDVKM. Between the trimmed V and J ends, which lost 4 bases and 7 bases, there was a span of 19 bases. CDR3 residues: CASSSPVSGLGGELFF. The DNA of the CDR3 is TGTGCCAGCAGTTCCCCGGTCAGTGGGTTGGGCGGGGAGCTGTTTTTT.